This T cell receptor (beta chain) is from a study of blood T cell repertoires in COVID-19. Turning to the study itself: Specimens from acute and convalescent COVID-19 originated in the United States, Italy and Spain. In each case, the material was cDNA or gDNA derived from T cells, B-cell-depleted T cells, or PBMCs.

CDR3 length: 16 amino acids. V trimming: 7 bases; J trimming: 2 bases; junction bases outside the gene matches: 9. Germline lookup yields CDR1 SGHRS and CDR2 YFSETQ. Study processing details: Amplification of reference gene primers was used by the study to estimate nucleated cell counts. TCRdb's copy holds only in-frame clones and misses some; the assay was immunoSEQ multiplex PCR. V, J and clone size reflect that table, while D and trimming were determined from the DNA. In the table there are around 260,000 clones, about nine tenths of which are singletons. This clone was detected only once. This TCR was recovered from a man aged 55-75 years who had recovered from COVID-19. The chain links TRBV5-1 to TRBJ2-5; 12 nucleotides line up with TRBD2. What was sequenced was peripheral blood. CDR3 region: CASQLRLAGVQETQYF. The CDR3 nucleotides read TGCGCCAGCCAATTAAGACTAGCGGGGGTACAAGAGACCCAGTACTTC.